The next 9 T cell receptor beta chains were all read from a single sample in a study of blood T cell repertoires in COVID-19. Generated by immunoSEQ multiplex PCR, the TCRdb table keeps only in-frame clones and is missing some. The data contain around 430,000 clones, approximately 89% of them singletons. Specimen: peripheral blood. These receptors all stem from a woman aged 45 to 65 with COVID-19, enrolled during active disease.

This chain joins TRBV9 and TRBJ2-7, with D tentatively TRBD1 (5 bases). Trimming left V 0 bases short and J 6 bases short, with 10 bases between. This CDR3 comprises 13 residues. In germline, CDR1 is SGDLS, CDR2 YYNGEE. The CDR3 DNA sequence: TGTGCCAGCAGCGTAGGGACACGCGGCGAGCAGTACTTC. Its translation is CASSVGTRGEQYF.

V is TRBV7-6 and J is TRBJ1-1; D gene uncertain. The germline V and J ends were trimmed by 1 base and 4 bases, with 7 bases remaining between them. The CDR3 runs to 13 residues. CDR1 and CDR2 (germline): SGHVS, FNYEAQ. The CDR3 sequence: CASSLGTGTEAFF. For the CDR3, the DNA is TGTGCCAGCAGCTTAGGGACTGGCACTGAAGCTTTCTTT.

The chain joins TRBV5-4 to TRBJ2-2, with D hard to call. In germline, CDR1 is SGHNT, CDR2 YYREEE (reference sequence). CDR3 length: 14 residues. V lost 4 bases, J lost 1 base, and 8 bases lay in between. CDR3 loop: CASSTELNTGELFF. The DNA of the CDR3 is TGTGCCAGCAGCACAGAGCTGAACACCGGGGAGCTGTTTTTT.

This chain connects TRBV28 to TRBJ1-2, with TRBD1 identical over 7 bases. Germline V gene data show CDR1 as MDHEN and CDR2 as SYDVKM. The ends lost 2 bases at V and 13 bases at J; junction bases unmatched: 10. The CDR3 covers 13 residues. The CDR3 DNA sequence: TGTGCCAGCAGTTTACAGGGGGAAGGCTGTGGCACCTTC. Residues: CASSLQGEGCGTF.

CDR3 residues: CASSTTGTPQETQYF. The CDR3 DNA follows: TGTGCCAGTAGTACGACCGGGACACCCCAAGAGACCCAGTACTTC. The chain recombines TRBV19 with TRBJ2-5; possible D gene TRBD1, 6 bases. The CDR3 totals 15 residues. Germline CDR1 is LNHDA and CDR2 is SQIVND (reference sequence). V was pared by 4 bases and J by 1 base, with 13 bases between.

This chain links TRBV2 with TRBJ1-5; no definite D call. The CDR3 covers 12 residues. Germline V gives CDR1 SNHLY, CDR2 FYNNEI. V lost 4 bases and J lost 7, with 8 bases in between. The CDR3 DNA is TGTGCCAGCAGTGCGGGTACCCAGCCCCAGCATTTT. Protein product: CASSAGTQPQHF.

The chain joins TRBV11-1 to TRBJ1-6; no definite D call. The germline V gene has CDR1 SGHAT and CDR2 FQDESV (reference sequence). The V end lost 5 bases, the J end lost 9 bases, and 14 bases lay between the germline ends. The CDR3 is 14 amino acids. This CDR3 reads CASSRGSWSSPLHF. CDR3 coding DNA: TGTGCCAGCAGCCGGGGATCCTGGAGTTCACCCCTCCACTTT.

This chain joins TRBV4-1 and TRBJ2-7, with D perhaps TRBD2 (5 bases). V gave up 4 bases and J gave up 2 bases, with 12 bases separating them. CDR1 MGHRA and CDR2 YSYEKL come from the germline V gene. The CDR3 runs to 14 residues. CDR3 nucleotide sequence: TGCGCCAGCAGCCCGAGGACTGACCCCTACGAGCAGTACTTC. Translation gives CASSPRTDPYEQYF.

The chain couples TRBV3-1 (or the pseudogene TRBV3-2) to TRBJ1-1; 8 nucleotides line up with TRBD1. With V trimmed by 1 base and J by 7 bases, 5 bases remained unmatched. Germline lookup yields CDR1 LGHDT and CDR2 YNNKEL (reference sequence). The CDR3 sequence is 14 residues long. In nucleotides, the CDR3 is TGTGCCAGCAGCCAAGCGGACAGGGAGGGTGAAGCTTTCTTT. It is translated as CASSQADREGEAFF.